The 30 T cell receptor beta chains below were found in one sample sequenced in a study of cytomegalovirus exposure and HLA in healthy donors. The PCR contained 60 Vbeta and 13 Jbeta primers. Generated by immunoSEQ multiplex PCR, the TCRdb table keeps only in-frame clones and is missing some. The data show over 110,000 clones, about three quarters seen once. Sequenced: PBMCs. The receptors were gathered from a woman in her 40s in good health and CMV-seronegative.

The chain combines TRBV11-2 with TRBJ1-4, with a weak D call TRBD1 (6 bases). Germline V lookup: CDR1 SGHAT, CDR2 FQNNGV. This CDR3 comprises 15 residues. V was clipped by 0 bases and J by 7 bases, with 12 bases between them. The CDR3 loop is CASSLDLQGGEKLFF. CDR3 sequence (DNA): TGTGCCAGCAGCTTAGATCTACAGGGCGGTGAAAAACTGTTTTTT.

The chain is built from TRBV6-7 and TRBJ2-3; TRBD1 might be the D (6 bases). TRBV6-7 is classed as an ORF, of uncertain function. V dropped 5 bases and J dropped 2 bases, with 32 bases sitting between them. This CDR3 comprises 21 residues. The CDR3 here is CASSHPDWTDSAHLPTDTQYF. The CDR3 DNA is TGTGCCAGCAGTCACCCGGATTGGACAGATTCAGCCCATCTTCCCACAGATACGCAGTATTTT.

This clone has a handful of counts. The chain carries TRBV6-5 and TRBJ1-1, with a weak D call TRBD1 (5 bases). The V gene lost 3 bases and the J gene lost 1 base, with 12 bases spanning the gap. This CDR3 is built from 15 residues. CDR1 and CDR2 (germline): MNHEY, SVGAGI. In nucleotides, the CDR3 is TGTGCCAGCAGTTATGCCGGACACCAGAACACTGAAGCTTTCTTT. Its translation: CASSYAGHQNTEAFF.

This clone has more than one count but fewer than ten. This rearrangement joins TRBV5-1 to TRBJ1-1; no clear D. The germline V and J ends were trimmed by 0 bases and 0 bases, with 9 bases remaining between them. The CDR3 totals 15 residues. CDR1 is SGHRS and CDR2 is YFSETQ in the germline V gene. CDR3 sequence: CASSLVEGLNTEAFF. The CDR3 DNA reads TGCGCCAGCAGCTTGGTTGAGGGTTTGAACACTGAAGCTTTCTTT.

As DNA, the CDR3 is TGTGCCAGCAGCTTTGCCAACCGACACACAGATACGCAGTATTTT. This translates into CASSFANRHTDTQYF. The chain uses TRBV7-6 and TRBJ2-3, with D hard to call. Germline values: CDR1 SGHVS, CDR2 FNYEAQ. V was trimmed by 3 bases and J by 2 bases, leaving 12 bases between them. The CDR3 contains 15 residues.

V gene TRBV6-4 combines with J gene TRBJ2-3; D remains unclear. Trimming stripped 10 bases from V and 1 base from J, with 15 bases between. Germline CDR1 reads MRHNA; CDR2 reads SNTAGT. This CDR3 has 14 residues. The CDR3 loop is CATSRGGGTDTQYF. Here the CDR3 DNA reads TGTGCCACCAGCCGTGGTGGAGGCACAGATACGCAGTATTTT.

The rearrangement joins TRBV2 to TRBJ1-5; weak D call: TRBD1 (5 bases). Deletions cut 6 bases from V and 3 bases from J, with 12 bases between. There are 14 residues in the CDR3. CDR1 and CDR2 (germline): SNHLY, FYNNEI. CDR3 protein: CASRTDSLNQPQHF. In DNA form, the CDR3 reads TGTGCCAGCAGGACAGACAGCCTCAATCAGCCCCAGCATTTT.

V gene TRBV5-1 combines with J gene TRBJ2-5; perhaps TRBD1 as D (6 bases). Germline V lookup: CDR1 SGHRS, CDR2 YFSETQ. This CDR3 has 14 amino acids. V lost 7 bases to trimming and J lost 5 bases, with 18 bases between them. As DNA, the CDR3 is TGCGCCAGCGGCTGGGTGGGGGCGTACGAGACCCAGTACTTC. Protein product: CASGWVGAYETQYF.

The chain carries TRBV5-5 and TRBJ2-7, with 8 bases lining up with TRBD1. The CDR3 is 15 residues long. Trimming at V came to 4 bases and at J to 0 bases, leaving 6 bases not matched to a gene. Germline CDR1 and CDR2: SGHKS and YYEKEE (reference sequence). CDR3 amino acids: CASSEGTGLSYEQYV. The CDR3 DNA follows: TGTGCCAGCAGCGAGGGGACAGGCCTCTCCTACGAGCAGTACGTC.

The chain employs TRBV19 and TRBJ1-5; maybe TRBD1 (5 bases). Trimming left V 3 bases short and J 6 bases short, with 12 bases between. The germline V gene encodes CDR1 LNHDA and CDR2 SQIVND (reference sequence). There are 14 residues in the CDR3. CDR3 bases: TGTGCCAGTAGTATTGCAGGGAGGGCTCAGCCCCAGCATTTT. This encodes CASSIAGRAQPQHF.

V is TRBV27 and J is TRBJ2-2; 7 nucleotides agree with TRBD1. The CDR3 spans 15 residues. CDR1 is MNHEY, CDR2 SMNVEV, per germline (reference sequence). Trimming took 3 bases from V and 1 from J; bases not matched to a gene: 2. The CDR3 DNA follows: TGTGCCAGCAGTTTTGGGACAGTGAACACCGGGGAGCTGTTTTTT. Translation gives CASSFGTVNTGELFF.

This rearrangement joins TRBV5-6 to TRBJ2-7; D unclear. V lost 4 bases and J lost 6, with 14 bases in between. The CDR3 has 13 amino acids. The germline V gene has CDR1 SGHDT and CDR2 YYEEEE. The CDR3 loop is CASSPTLRPEQYF. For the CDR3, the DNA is TGTGCCAGCAGCCCCACCTTGCGGCCCGAGCAGTACTTC.

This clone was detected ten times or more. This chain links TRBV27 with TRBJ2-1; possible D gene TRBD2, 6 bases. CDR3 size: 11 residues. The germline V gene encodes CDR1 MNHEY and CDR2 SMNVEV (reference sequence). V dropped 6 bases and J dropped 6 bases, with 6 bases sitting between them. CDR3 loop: CASRGGNEQFF. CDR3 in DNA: TGTGCCAGCAGGGGGGGCAATGAGCAGTTCTTC.

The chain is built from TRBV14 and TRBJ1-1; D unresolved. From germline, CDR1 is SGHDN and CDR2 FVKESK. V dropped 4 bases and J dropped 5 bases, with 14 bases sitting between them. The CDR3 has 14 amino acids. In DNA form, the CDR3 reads TGTGCCAGCAGCCCGTCGAATAGTGTGACTGAAGCTTTCTTT. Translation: CASSPSNSVTEAFF.

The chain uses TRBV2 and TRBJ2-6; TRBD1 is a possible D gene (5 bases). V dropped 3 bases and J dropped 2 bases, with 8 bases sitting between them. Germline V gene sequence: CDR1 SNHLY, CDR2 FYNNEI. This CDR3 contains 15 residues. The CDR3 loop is CASSDRVTGANVLTF. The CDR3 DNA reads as TGTGCCAGCAGTGACAGGGTCACTGGGGCCAACGTCCTGACTTTC.

This CDR3 reads CSVEARQDGPDTQYF. The CDR3 nucleotides read TGCAGCGTTGAAGCACGACAGGATGGGCCAGATACGCAGTATTTT. The V call is TRBV29-1, the J call TRBJ2-3; D might be TRBD1 (6 bases). V was cut by 1 base and J by 4 bases, with 15 bases left in between. This CDR3 has 15 residues. The germline V gene encodes CDR1 SQVTM and CDR2 ANQGSEA.

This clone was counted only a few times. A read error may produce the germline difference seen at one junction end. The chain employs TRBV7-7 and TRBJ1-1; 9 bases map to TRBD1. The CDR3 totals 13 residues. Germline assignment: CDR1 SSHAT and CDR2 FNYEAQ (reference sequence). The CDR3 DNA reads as TGTGCTAGCAGCCACGGGACAGGGTCTGAAGCTTTCTTT. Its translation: CASSHGTGSEAFF. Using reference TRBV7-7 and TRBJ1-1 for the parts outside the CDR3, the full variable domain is GAGVSQSPRYKVTKRGQDVTLRCDPISSHATLYWYQQALGQGPEFLTYFNYEAQPDKSGLPSDRFSAERPEGSISTLTIQRTEQRDSAMYRCASSHGTGSEAFFGQGTRLTVV.

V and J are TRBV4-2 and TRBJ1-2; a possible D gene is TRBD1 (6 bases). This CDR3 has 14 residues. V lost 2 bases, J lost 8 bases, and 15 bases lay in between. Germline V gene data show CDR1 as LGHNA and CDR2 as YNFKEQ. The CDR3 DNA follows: TGTGCCAGCAGCCAAATCGGAGGGGGGGAGGGCTACACCTTC. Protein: CASSQIGGGEGYTF.

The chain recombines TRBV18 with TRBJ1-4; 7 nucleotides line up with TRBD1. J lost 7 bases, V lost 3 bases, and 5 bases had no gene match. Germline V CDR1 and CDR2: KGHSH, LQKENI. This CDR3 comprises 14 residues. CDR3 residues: CASSPIQGSEKLFF. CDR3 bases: TGTGCCAGCTCACCTATACAGGGGTCTGAAAAACTGTTTTTT.

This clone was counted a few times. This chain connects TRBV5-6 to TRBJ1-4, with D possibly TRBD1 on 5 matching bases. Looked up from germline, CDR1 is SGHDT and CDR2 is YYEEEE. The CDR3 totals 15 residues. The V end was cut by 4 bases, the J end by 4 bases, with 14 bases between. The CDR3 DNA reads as TGTGCCAGCAGCAGGGTCGGCAGGGATAATGAAAAACTGTTTTTT. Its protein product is CASSRVGRDNEKLFF.

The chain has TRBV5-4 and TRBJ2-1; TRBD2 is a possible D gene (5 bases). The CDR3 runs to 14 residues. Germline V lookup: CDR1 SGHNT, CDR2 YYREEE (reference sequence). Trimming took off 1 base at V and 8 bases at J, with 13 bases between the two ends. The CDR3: CASSLKRGNDEQFF. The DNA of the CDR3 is TGTGCCAGCAGCTTGAAACGGGGTAATGATGAGCAGTTCTTC.

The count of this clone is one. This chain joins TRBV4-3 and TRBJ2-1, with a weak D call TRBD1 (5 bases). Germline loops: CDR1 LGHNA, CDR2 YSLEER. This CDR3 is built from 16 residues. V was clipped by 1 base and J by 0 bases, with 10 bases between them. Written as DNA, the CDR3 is TGCGCCAGCAGCCAAGTTTGGGGCCTCTCCTACAATGAGCAGTTCTTC. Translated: CASSQVWGLSYNEQFF.

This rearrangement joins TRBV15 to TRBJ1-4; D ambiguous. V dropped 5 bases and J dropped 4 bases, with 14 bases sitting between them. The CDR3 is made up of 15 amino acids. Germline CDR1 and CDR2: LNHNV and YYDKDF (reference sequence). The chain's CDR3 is CATSPQTGYNEKLFF. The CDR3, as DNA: TGTGCCACCAGCCCACAGACGGGGTATAATGAAAAACTGTTTTTT.

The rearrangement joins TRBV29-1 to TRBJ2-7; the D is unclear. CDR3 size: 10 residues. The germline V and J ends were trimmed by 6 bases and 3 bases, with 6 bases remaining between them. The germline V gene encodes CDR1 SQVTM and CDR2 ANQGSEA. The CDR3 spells CSVTDYEQYF. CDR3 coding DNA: TGCAGCGTCACAGACTACGAGCAGTACTTC.

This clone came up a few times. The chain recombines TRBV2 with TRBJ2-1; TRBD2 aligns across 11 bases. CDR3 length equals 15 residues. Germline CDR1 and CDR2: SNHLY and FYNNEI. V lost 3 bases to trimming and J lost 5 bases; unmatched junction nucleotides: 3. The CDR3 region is CASSDSGGAHNEQFF. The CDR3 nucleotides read TGTGCCAGCAGTGATAGCGGGGGGGCTCACAATGAGCAGTTCTTC.

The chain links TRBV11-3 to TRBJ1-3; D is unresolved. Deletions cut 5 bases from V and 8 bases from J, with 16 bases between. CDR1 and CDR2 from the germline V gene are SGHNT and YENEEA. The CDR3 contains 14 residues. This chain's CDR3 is CASSKARDVDTIYF. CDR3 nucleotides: TGTGCCAGCAGCAAAGCCCGGGATGTGGACACCATATATTTT.

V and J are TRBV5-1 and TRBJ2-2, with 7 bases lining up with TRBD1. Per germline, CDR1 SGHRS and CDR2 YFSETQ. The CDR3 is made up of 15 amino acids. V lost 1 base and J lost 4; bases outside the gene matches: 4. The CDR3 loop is CASSLTGESTGELFF. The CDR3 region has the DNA TGCGCCAGCAGCTTGACAGGGGAGAGCACCGGGGAGCTGTTTTTT. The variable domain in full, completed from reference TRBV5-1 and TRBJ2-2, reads KAGVTQTPRYLIKTRGQQVTLSCSPISGHRSVSWYQQTPGQGLQFLFEYFSETQRNKGNFPGRFSGRQFSNSRSEMNVSTLELGDSALYLCASSLTGESTGELFFGEGSRLTVL.

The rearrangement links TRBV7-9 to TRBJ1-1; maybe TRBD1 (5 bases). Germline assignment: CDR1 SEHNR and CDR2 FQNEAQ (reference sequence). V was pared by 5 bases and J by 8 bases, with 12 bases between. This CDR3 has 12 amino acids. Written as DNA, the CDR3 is TGTGCCAGCAGCCAGGACACCCTAGAAGCTTTCTTT. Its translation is CASSQDTLEAFF. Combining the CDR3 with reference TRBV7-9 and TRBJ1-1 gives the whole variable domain DTGVSQNPRHKITKRGQNVTFRCDPISEHNRLYWYRQTLGQGPEFLTYFQNEAQLEKSRLLSDRFSAERPKGSFSTLEIQRTEQGDSAMYLCASSQDTLEAFFGQGTRLTVV.

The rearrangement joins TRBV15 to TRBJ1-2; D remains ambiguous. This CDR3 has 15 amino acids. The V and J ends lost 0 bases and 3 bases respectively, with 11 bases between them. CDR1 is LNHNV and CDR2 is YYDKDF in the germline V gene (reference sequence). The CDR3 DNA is TGTGCCACCAGCAGAGATAAGAACCCAGACTATGGCTACACCTTC. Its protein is CATSRDKNPDYGYTF.

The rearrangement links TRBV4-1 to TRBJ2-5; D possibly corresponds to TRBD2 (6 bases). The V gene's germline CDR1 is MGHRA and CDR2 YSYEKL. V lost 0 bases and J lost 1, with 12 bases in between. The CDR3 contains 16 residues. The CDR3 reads CASSQDPAGPQETQYF. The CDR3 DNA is TGCGCCAGCAGCCAAGACCCGGCGGGACCCCAAGAGACCCAGTACTTC.